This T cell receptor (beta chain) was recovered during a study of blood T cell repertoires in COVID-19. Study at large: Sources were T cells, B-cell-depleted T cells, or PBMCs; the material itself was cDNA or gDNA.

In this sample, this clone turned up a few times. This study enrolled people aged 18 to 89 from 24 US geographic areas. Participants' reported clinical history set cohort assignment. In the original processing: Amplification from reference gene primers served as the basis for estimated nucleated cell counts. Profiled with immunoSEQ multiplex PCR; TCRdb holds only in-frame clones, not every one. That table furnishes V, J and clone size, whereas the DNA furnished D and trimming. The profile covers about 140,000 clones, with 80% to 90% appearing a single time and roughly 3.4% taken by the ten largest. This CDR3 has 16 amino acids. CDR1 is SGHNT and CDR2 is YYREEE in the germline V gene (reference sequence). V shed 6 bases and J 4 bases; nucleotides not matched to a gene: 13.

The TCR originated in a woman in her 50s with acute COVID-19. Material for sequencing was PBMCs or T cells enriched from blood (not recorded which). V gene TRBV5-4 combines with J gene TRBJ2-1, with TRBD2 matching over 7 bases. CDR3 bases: TGTGCCAGCACCACGGAGCCGACTAGCCGATACAATGAGCAGTTCTTC. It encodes CASTTEPTSRYNEQFF.